The clone carrying this T cell receptor beta chain was picked up many times. Its antigen is as yet unknown. With listed TCR primers and previously described methods, bulk TCR libraries were prepared. Each CDR3 protein gets one entry after TCRdb re-called the PCR reads with MiXCR. The data hold about half a million distinct CDR3 sequences, with around 25% observed a single time. This specimen comes from a study of molecular identifiers for immune sequencing clone quantification. Whole-study results and caveats: Spiked-in Jurkat TCR RNA corresponding to one cell was reported as detectable against 1 million or so naive cells.

The sample comprised naive CD8+ T cells from blood, with Jurkat cell RNA spiked in. Noted subset: FACS-sorted CD8+CD4-CCR7+CD45RA+ naive T cells. This clonotype was sampled from a human donor in good health. Some libraries in this study had Jurkat cell RNA spiked in.

The CDR3: CASSVPAGSANVLTF. In DNA form, the CDR3 reads TGTGCCAGTAGTGTTCCTGCAGGGTCGGCCAACGTCCTGACTTTC. The rearrangement uses TRBV19 and TRBJ2-6; D may be TRBD1 (5 bases). The V end lost 5 bases, the J end lost 6 bases, and 14 bases lay between the germline ends. CDR1 and CDR2 from the germline V gene are LNHDA and SQIVND (reference sequence). The length of the CDR3 is 15 residues.